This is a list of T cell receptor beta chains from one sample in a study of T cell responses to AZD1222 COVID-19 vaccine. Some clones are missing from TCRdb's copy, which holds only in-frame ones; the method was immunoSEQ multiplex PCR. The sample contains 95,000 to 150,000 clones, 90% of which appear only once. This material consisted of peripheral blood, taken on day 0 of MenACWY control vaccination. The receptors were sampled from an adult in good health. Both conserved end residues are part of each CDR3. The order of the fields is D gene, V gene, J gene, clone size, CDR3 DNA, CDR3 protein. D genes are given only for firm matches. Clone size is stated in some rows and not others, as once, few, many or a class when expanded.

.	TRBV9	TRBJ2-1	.	TGTGCCAGCAGCCCAGGAAACGAGAATGAGCAGTTCTTC	CASSPGNENEQFF
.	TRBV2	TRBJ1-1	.	TGTGCCAGCAGCAACCCATTTAGTGTGACGACTGAAGCTTTCTTT	CASSNPFSVTTEAFF
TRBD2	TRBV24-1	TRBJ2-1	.	TGTGCCACCAGTGACCCCACGTGGGGGGGCTACAATGAGCAGTTCTTC	CATSDPTWGGYNEQFF
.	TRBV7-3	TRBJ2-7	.	TGTGCCAGCAGCTTAAGAGGCGGCCTCGAGCAGTACTTC	CASSLRGGLEQYF
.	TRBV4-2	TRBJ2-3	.	TGTGCCAGCAGCCAAGGGGTTAGCAGGGATACGCAGTATTTT	CASSQGVSRDTQYF
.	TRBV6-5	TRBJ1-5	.	TGTGCCAGCAGTTACTCCCAGAATAGCAATCAGCCCCAGCATTTT	CASSYSQNSNQPQHF
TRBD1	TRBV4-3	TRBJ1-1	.	TGCGCCAGCAGCCCTGGGACAGGGTATATGAACACTGAAGCTTTCTTT	CASSPGTGYMNTEAFF
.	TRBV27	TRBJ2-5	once	TGTGCCAGCAGTTTTCGAGCCCGTGGGATCCAAGAGACCCAGTACTTC	CASSFRARGIQETQYF
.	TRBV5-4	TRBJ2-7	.	TGTGCCAGCAGCCGCCCCGCGGGTGGAGGGGCCTACGAGCAGTACTTC	CASSRPAGGGAYEQYF
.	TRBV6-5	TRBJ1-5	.	TGTGCCAGCAGCGGGACATACAATCAGCCCCAGCATTTT	CASSGTYNQPQHF
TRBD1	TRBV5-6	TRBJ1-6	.	TGTGCCAGCAGCTTGGGACAGGGGGCAAGTTCACCCCTCCACTTT	CASSLGQGASSPLHF
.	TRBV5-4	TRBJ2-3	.	TGTGCCAGCAGCTTGAGTACTTCAGATACGCAGTATTTT	CASSLSTSDTQYF
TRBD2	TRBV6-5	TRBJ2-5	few	TGTGCCAGCAGTTTAGCGGGTGGGCAAGAGACCCAGTACTTC	CASSLAGGQETQYF
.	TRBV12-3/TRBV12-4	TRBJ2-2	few	TGTGCCAGCAGGATCACAGGGGAGCTGTTTTTT	CASRITGELFF
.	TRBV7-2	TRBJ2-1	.	TGTGCCAGCAGCTTAGGACTCTCCTACAATGAGCAGTTCTTC	CASSLGLSYNEQFF
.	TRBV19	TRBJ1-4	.	TGTGCCAGTGTCACCGACAGGACTGGGAGACTGTTTTTT	CASVTDRTGRLFF
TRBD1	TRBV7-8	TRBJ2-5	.	TGTGCCAGCAGCCCTTGGGACAGGGGGTCCCAAGAGACCCAGTACTTC	CASSPWDRGSQETQYF
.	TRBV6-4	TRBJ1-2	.	TGTGCCAGCAGTGACTCGTCGGGGGGGAATGGCTACACCTTC	CASSDSSGGNGYTF
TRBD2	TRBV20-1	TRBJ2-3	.	TGCAGTGCTAGTACAGCGGGAGTAGGGACAGATACGCAGTATTTT	CSASTAGVGTDTQYF
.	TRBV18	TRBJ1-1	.	TGTGCCAGCTCACCAGTGACAGCTTCGACTGAAGCTTTCTTT	CASSPVTASTEAFF